The 12 T cell receptor beta chains reported below all come from one sample, sequenced in a study of CD8+CD57+ T cells in acquired aplastic anemia. CD8+CD57+ cell expansion, shown by flow cytometry, had occurred in the patients selected for sequencing. The TCR beta profiling, which covered VDJ combination and CDR3 sequence, was carried out using genomic DNA as the template. One entry per CDR3 protein, called by TCRdb with MiXCR from the reads. The sample lists 260,000 or so distinct CDR3 sequences, 82% occurring once. Sequenced material: sorted CD4+, CD8+, or CD8+CD57+ T cells (not recorded which) from PBMCs. The receptors come from a human donor with aplastic anemia.

This clonotype appeared a few times. This rearrangement joins TRBV6-1 to TRBJ2-1; 12 bases align to TRBD2. The CDR3 runs to 14 residues. The germline CDR1 and CDR2 sequences are MNHNS and SASEGT. Losses at the gene ends were 7 bases for V and 8 bases for J; bases not matched to a gene: 6. CDR3 sequence (DNA): TGTGCCAGCAAGACTAGCGGGAGTAGGGATGAGCAGTTCTTC. It codes for CASKTSGSRDEQFF.

This clonotype was observed a few times. The chain is built from TRBV6-6 and TRBJ1-1; D not resolved. The CDR3 contains 14 residues. V was pared by 7 bases and J by 8 bases, with 20 bases between. Germline CDR1 MNHNY, CDR2 SVGAGI (reference sequence). CDR3: CASIYGENTGEAFF. Written as DNA, the CDR3 is TGTGCCAGCATCTACGGAGAAAACACCGGGGAAGCTTTCTTT.

This clonotype was picked up one time. CDR3 sequence reads: CAPSGGAGTLYF. CDR3 nucleotide sequence: TGTGCTCCTAGTGGGGGGGCGGGGACACTGTACTTC. This sequence joins TRBV7-7 and TRBJ2-5; D possibly corresponds to TRBD2 (7 bases). Germline V gene data show CDR1 as SSHAT and CDR2 as FNYEAQ (reference sequence). This CDR3 is built from 12 residues.

The chain employs TRBV9 and TRBJ2-3; 7 bases are a match to TRBD1. Germline V lookup: CDR1 SGDLS, CDR2 YYNGEE. The CDR3 consists of 18 residues. V shed 0 bases and J 4 bases; nucleotides not matched to a gene: 14. As DNA, the CDR3 is TGTGCCAGCAGCGTAGTGGGACAGAGCACAGATACGCCAGATACGCAGTATTTT. Protein sequence: CASSVVGQSTDTPDTQYF. Looking up the rest from reference TRBV9 and TRBJ2-3 gives the full variable domain: DSGVTQTPKHLITATGQRVTLRCSPRSGDLSVYWYQQSLDQGLQFLIQYYNGEERAKGNILERFSAQQFPDLHSELNLSSLELGDSALYFCASSVVGQSTDTPDTQYFGPGTRLTVL.

This clonotype came up many times. This sequence joins TRBV7-2 and TRBJ1-4; D not resolved. With 1 base removed from V and 3 bases from J, the gap between germline ends came to 12 bases. The CDR3 spans 16 residues. Looked up from germline, CDR1 is SGHTA and CDR2 is FQGNSA. Written as DNA, the CDR3 is TGTGCCAGCAGCTTAGAGGGTTCCCACCCTAATGAAAAACTGTTTTTT. Amino acids: CASSLEGSHPNEKLFF.

Points on this clonotype: Since the CDR3 does not end with the conserved phenylalanine or tryptophan, this likely comes from a read error. The DNA is left out, because the CDR3 cannot be placed on it with certainty; the CDR3 is given as TCRdb lists it. V gene TRBV7-6 combines with J gene TRBJ2-3; the D call of TRBD1 is as the table states it, not checked on the DNA. The CDR3 contains 13 residues when both ends are counted. Germline-derived CDR1 and CDR2 are SGHVS and FNYEAQ. Here the CDR3 reads CASGLGETEYLGP.

The chain links TRBV7-8 to TRBJ1-5; D gene uncertain. V lost 0 bases to trimming and J lost 8 bases, with 5 bases between them. CDR3 size: 12 residues. CDR1 SGHVS and CDR2 FQNEAQ come from the germline V gene. DNA of the CDR3: TGTGCCAGCAGCTTAGCGGGTGAGCCCCAGCATTTT. It codes for CASSLAGEPQHF.

The rearrangement uses TRBV7-2 and TRBJ2-7, with 7 bases aligning to TRBD2. The CDR3 contains 18 residues. Germline CDR1 is SGHTA and CDR2 is FQGNSA. The ends lost 3 bases at V and 3 bases at J; junction bases unmatched: 17. The CDR3 region is CASSFPGGRAALYYEQYV. DNA for the CDR3: TGTGCCAGCAGCTTTCCGGGAGGTCGCGCTGCGCTGTACTACGAGCAGTACGTC.

In the case of this clonotype: The junction differs from germline at one of its ends, possibly a read error. The rearrangement joins TRBV7-2 to TRBJ2-1, with D unclear. From germline, CDR1 is SGHTA and CDR2 FQGNSA. This CDR3 comprises 13 residues. The CDR3 coding sequence is TGTGCCAGCAGCTTATCGGGTTACAATGAGCAGTTGTTC. Amino acids: CASSLSGYNEQLF.

Remarks on this clonotype: The junction departs from germline at one end; a sequencing error may be responsible. The chain is built from TRBV14 and TRBJ1-6; 11 bases map to TRBD1. This CDR3 has 16 amino acids. Germline lookup yields CDR1 SGHDN and CDR2 FVKESK. CDR3 sequence: CASSYGTGGGNSPLHF. CDR3 DNA: TGTGCCAGCAGCTACGGGACAGGGGGGGGTAATTCACCTCTCCACTTT.

V gene TRBV2 combines with J gene TRBJ2-5; D is tentatively TRBD1 or TRBD2 (5 bases each). Looked up from germline, CDR1 is SNHLY and CDR2 is FYNNEI. With 4 bases removed from V and 0 bases from J, the gap between germline ends came to 12 bases. CDR3 length: 15 residues. The CDR3 sequence: CASSGGAGYQETQYF. The CDR3 DNA reads as TGTGCCAGCAGTGGAGGGGCAGGCTACCAAGAGACCCAGTACTTC.

The CDR3 loop reads CASSEGQGVESPLHF. As DNA, the CDR3 is TGCGCCAGCAGTGAGGGACAGGGGGTAGAATCACCCCTCCACTTT. This chain uses TRBV10-1 with TRBJ1-6, with 10 bases lining up with TRBD1. Germline CDR1 WNHNN, CDR2 SYGVQD (reference sequence). J gave up 10 bases and V 2 bases, and 5 bases lay outside the gene matches. The CDR3 spans 15 residues.